This T cell receptor beta chain was recorded in a study of cytomegalovirus exposure and HLA in healthy donors. Whole-study results and caveats: Excluded: some indistinguishable V segments such as TRBV6-2 and TRBV6-3. About 87% or about 30% of the time was how often most TCR beta V segments were productive, according to an earlier analysis. Analyses of presence/absence relied on an assumption of roughly uniform sequencing depth across donors. After further analysis at a later stage, 16,951 TCR beta sequences were associated with HLA alleles at 0.05 false discovery rate.

On this clone: The target antigen is unknown.

CDR3 length: 13 amino acids. The germline gives CDR1 MRHNA, CDR2 SNTAGT. The V and J ends lost 4 bases and 2 bases respectively, with 8 bases between them. Use of 60 Vbeta and 13 Jbeta primers characterized the PCR. Generated by immunoSEQ multiplex PCR, the TCRdb table keeps only in-frame clones and is missing some. In all, the sample yields approximately 37,000 clones. The sequenced sample was PBMCs. The rearrangement joins TRBV6-4 to TRBJ1-1; D ambiguous. The clonotype comes from a male donor in good health and CMV-seronegative. The CDR3 loop is CASSGTINTEAFF. The CDR3 DNA sequence: TGTGCCAGCAGTGGTACAATCAACACTGAAGCTTTCTTT.